This TCR beta chain appears in the sequencing data of a study of blood T cell repertoires in COVID-19. In terms of age and location, participants ranged from about 18 to 95 years and lived in about two dozen US areas. Germline CDR1 reads LGHNA; CDR2 reads YSLEER. The CDR3 sequence is 13 residues long. Trimming removed 8 bases at V and 1 base at J, with 12 bases between. The method was immunoSEQ multiplex PCR; TCRdb's version includes in-frame clones alone and lacks a portion of them. The top ten hold around 1.9% of the sample, which has 200,000 to 250,000 clones, about 82% seen once. The sample taken for sequencing was PBMCs or T cells enriched from blood (not recorded which). The sequence was obtained from a woman aged 50 to 65 who had recovered from COVID-19. The rearrangement joins TRBV4-3 to TRBJ2-7, with D possibly matching TRBD2 (6 bases). The CDR3 sequence is CASGGIGSYEQYF. DNA for the CDR3: TGCGCCAGCGGCGGGATCGGATCCTACGAGCAGTACTTC.